This TCR beta chain was captured by sequencing in a study of spatial heterogeneity in lung cancer. Time point given: sample taken at primary tumor resection. TCRdb used MiXCR to reprocess the 5' RACE reads, holding one entry per CDR3 protein. The sample lists over 50,000 distinct CDR3 sequences, roughly 6.4% occurring once. Trimming pared 3 bases from V and 6 bases from J, leaving 11 bases between. This CDR3 spans 13 amino acids. This clonotype was detected ten times or more. The TCR originated in a female donor with early-stage non-small cell lung cancer. This specimen consisted of PBMCs, obtained at surgery. The V call is TRBV12-3 or TRBV12-4, the J call TRBJ1-1; D is perhaps TRBD1 (5 bases). The CDR3 is CASSLLDKSEAFF. In DNA, the CDR3 is TGTGCCAGCAGTTTGCTGGACAAGTCTGAAGCTTTCTTT.